The entry that follows covers one T cell receptor beta chain sequence. Its antigen is undetermined. The data derive from a study of shared clonotypes between healthy human individuals. Overall study results and limits: Around 5.4% of naive CD4 clonotypes were common to four donors.

V was shortened by 5 bases and J by 4 bases, with 11 bases between the two germline ends. Germline V gives CDR1 SEHNR, CDR2 FQNEAQ (reference sequence). This CDR3 spans 13 amino acids. Sequencing used immunoSEQ multiplex PCR; TCRdb keeps in-frame clones, though not all of them. The profile covers a few million clones, with 90% to 96% appearing a single time and around 0.13% taken by the ten largest. The chain has TRBV7-9 and TRBJ2-5; tentative D call: TRBD1 (7 bases). Material: naive CD4+ T cells sorted from blood. Specified subset: CD45RA+ positively selected. The clonotype originates from a man aged 18 to 29 in good health. The CDR3 spells CASSRGTAETQYF. The CDR3 coding sequence is TGTGCCAGCAGCCGCGGGACAGCAGAGACCCAGTACTTC.